Listed below are T cell receptor beta chains from one sample, sequenced in a study of blood T cells in healthy people across ages. A single record per CDR3 protein comes from TCRdb applying MiXCR to the 5' RACE reads. This sample has roughly 640,000 distinct CDR3 sequences, with approximately 30% found just once. The sequenced sample was blood. These receptors were collected from a woman of 80 years or more in good health. Each CDR3 is given with its conserved first and last residue. A D gene is named only where the DNA matches it firmly. Only some rows state a clone size, as once, few, many or a class for expanded clones.

clone size | J gene | V gene | D gene | CDR3 protein | CDR3 DNA
many | TRBJ2-7 | TRBV20-1 | TRBD2 | CSARDRSTAGGSYEQYF | TGCAGTGCTAGAGATCGTTCCACGGCGGGGGGGTCCTACGAGCAGTACTTC
many | TRBJ1-2 | TRBV2 | TRBD1 | CASTRGGGEGYGYTF | TGTGCCAGCACCCGGGGAGGGGGCGAAGGCTATGGCTACACCTTC
few | TRBJ1-5 | TRBV30 | NA | CARCRVQPQHF | TGTGCCCGATGCAGAGTCCAGCCCCAGCATTTT
NA | TRBJ2-5 | TRBV13 | TRBD1 | CASGLWTGRQETQYF | TGTGCCAGCGGCCTCTGGACAGGGCGGCAAGAGACCCAGTACTTC
NA | TRBJ1-5 | TRBV6-9 | NA | CASSYFRHQPQHF | TGTGCCAGCAGTTATTTCAGGCATCAGCCCCAGCATTTT
many | TRBJ2-7 | TRBV14 | NA | CASSQGTYEQYF | TGTGCCAGCAGCCAAGGAACGTACGAGCAGTACTTC
NA | TRBJ2-1 | TRBV6-2/TRBV6-3 | TRBD2 | CASRLGSGYSSSYNEQFF | TGTGCCAGCAGGCTCGGTAGCGGGTATTCTAGCTCCTACAATGAGCAGTTCTTC
few | TRBJ2-7 | TRBV3-1 | TRBD2 | CASSQLPGLAGRLYEQYF | TGTGCCAGCAGCCAATTACCGGGACTAGCTGGACGGCTTTACGAGCAGTACTTC
many | TRBJ2-3 | TRBV4-2 | NA | CASSQMGPLGGGTDTQYF | TGTGCCAGCAGCCAAATGGGCCCCTTGGGGGGCGGTACAGATACGCAGTATTTT
many | TRBJ2-6 | TRBV20-1 | NA | CSARGLSGANVLTF | TGCAGTGCTAGAGGGCTCTCTGGGGCCAACGTCCTGACTTTC
many | TRBJ2-6 | TRBV7-2 | NA | CASSRNRRGSGANVLTF | TGTGCCAGCAGCCGAAATAGAAGGGGCTCTGGGGCCAACGTCCTGACTTTC
NA | TRBJ1-1 | TRBV6-1 | NA | CASSELNSLNTEAFF | TGTGCCAGCAGTGAACTGAACAGCTTGAACACTGAAGCTTTCTTT
NA | TRBJ2-2 | TRBV5-1 | NA | CASSLEGREAGELFF | TGCGCCAGCAGCTTGGAGGGCAGGGAGGCCGGGGAGCTGTTTTTT
NA | TRBJ1-6 | TRBV5-1 | NA | CASSLWESSYNSPLHF | TGCGCCAGCAGCTTGTGGGAGAGCTCCTATAATTCACCCCTCCACTTT
NA | TRBJ2-1 | TRBV6-1 | NA | CASSEVWAPQETQFF | TGTGCCAGCAGTGAAGTCTGGGCGCCGCAAGAGACCCAGTTCTTC
many | TRBJ2-1 | TRBV5-1 | TRBD2 | CASSFSGGVQNEQFF | TGCGCCAGCAGCTTTAGCGGGGGCGTACAAAATGAGCAGTTCTTC
many | TRBJ2-1 | TRBV7-2 | NA | CASSLGDNFYNEQFF | TGTGCCAGCAGCTTAGGGGATAACTTTTACAATGAGCAGTTCTTC
NA | TRBJ1-3 | TRBV4-1 | NA | CASSQVGYGNTIYF | TGCGCCAGCAGCCAAGTAGGGTACGGAAACACCATATATTTT
many | TRBJ2-7 | TRBV29-1 | TRBD1 | CSVLPGQGVGYEQYF | TGCAGCGTTCTCCCGGGACAGGGGGTGGGCTACGAGCAGTACTTC
many | TRBJ2-1 | TRBV5-1 | NA | CASRGIEYYNEQFF | TGCGCCAGTAGGGGTATTGAATACTACAATGAGCAGTTCTTC
NA | TRBJ2-1 | TRBV7-2 | NA | CAGSPLATGSYNEQFF | TGTGCCGGCAGCCCCCTCGCTACGGGGAGCTACAATGAGCAGTTCTTC
NA | TRBJ1-4 | TRBV4-1 | NA | CASSHQPVANEKLFF | TGCGCCAGCAGCCACCAGCCAGTAGCTAATGAAAAACTGTTTTTT
many | TRBJ2-4 | TRBV6-5 | NA | CASSYGRGGIQYF | TGTGCCAGCAGTTACGGTAGGGGAGGCATTCAGTACTTC
few | TRBJ2-2 | TRBV7-2 | TRBD1 | CASSPHRQGNTGELFF | TGTGCCAGCAGCCCGCACAGACAGGGGAACACCGGGGAGCTGTTTTTT
NA | TRBJ2-7 | TRBV7-6 | NA | CASSLDRNNEQYF | TGTGCCAGCAGCTTAGATCGTAACAATGAGCAGTACTTC
many | TRBJ2-1 | TRBV6-2/TRBV6-3 | NA | CASRGLDSYNEQFF | TGTGCCAGCAGGGGTCTAGACTCCTACAATGAGCAGTTCTTC
many | TRBJ2-1 | TRBV7-9 | TRBD2 | CASSLAQSGGRDRDEQFF | TGTGCCAGCAGCTTAGCCCAATCGGGGGGTAGGGATCGCGATGAGCAGTTCTTC
many | TRBJ1-5 | TRBV29-1 | TRBD1 | CSARTGGNSNQPQHF | TGCAGCGCCCGAACAGGGGGGAATAGCAATCAGCCCCAGCATTTT
many | TRBJ2-7 | TRBV28 | TRBD1 | CASKRQGSYEQYF | TGTGCCAGCAAGAGACAGGGGTCCTACGAGCAGTACTTC
many | TRBJ1-1 | TRBV6-2/TRBV6-3 | TRBD1 | CASSWDRGTEAFF | TGTGCCAGCAGTTGGGACAGGGGGACTGAAGCTTTCTTT
many | TRBJ2-1 | TRBV5-1 | TRBD1 | CASSVVGQNHEQFF | TGCGCCAGCAGCGTCGTGGGACAGAACCATGAGCAGTTCTTC
NA | TRBJ2-1 | TRBV15 | TRBD1 | CATSTVPGQGNNEQFF | TGTGCCACCAGCACAGTACCGGGACAGGGGAACAATGAGCAGTTCTTC
many | TRBJ2-2 | TRBV30 | NA | CAWGHTFTGELFF | TGTGCCTGGGGGCACACTTTCACCGGGGAGCTGTTTTTT
many | TRBJ2-2 | TRBV15 | NA | CATSRAKNTGELFF | TGTGCCACCAGCAGAGCTAAAAACACCGGGGAGCTGTTTTTT
many | TRBJ1-2 | TRBV7-6 | NA | CASSPLAQGGYGYTF | TGTGCCAGCAGCCCGCTAGCACAGGGCGGCTATGGCTACACCTTC
NA | TRBJ2-3 | TRBV7-3 | TRBD1 | CAGSPDRGGTDTQYF | TGTGCCGGCAGCCCAGACAGGGGTGGCACGGATACGCAGTATTTT
many | TRBJ2-7 | TRBV6-5 | NA | CASRDSRLGEQYF | TGTGCCAGCCGGGACTCCCGACTGGGCGAGCAGTACTTC